The 29 T cell receptor beta chains presented below share a single source sample, sequenced in a study of read filtering for tumor transcriptome and immune sequencing. Molecular barcoded adaptors covering alpha/delta and beta/gamma chains were used on around 370 ng RNA. TCRdb ran MiXCR on the reads and lists one entry per CDR3 protein. The sample holds about 35,000 distinct CDR3 sequences, roughly an eighth seen once. Sequencing used a population of CD138-negative cells sorted from bone marrow. The receptors were sampled from a donor at least 40 years old with multiple myeloma.

This chain uses TRBV6-1 with TRBJ1-1; possible D gene TRBD1, 5 bases. The CDR3 contains 14 residues. The V gene lost 0 bases and the J gene lost 3 bases, with 8 bases spanning the gap. The germline V gene has CDR1 MNHNS and CDR2 SASEGT. The CDR3, as DNA: TGTGCCAGCAGTGAAGCGGGGGGGTACACTGAAGCTTTCTTT. Its protein is CASSEAGGYTEAFF.

This clonotype was observed a handful of times. This may be a read error, as it is one base from a much larger clone. The CDR3 ends on some other residue instead of the conserved phenylalanine or tryptophan, so this is likely a read error. The V call is TRBV7-2, the J call TRBJ2-7, with TRBD1 identical over 8 bases. V lost 5 bases and J lost 2; bases outside the gene matches: 5. Germline V gene lookup returns CDR1 SGHTA and CDR2 FQGNSA. The length of the CDR3 is 14 residues. CDR3 sequence: CASSADRGPYEQYL. CDR3 coding DNA: TGTGCCAGCAGCGCTGACAGGGGCCCCTACGAGCAGTACCTC.

This clonotype was detected many times. This chain uses TRBV19 with TRBJ1-5; D possibly corresponds to TRBD1 (5 bases). The CDR3 extends over 15 amino acids. Germline CDR1 reads LNHDA; CDR2 reads SQIVND (reference sequence). V shed 3 bases and J shed 4 bases, with 13 bases lying between them. CDR3 region: CASSIWGTGNQPQHF. DNA for the CDR3: TGTGCCAGTAGTATCTGGGGGACCGGGAATCAGCCCCAGCATTTT.

This clonotype was seen ten or more times. The chain combines TRBV12-3 or TRBV12-4 with TRBJ2-5, with D possibly being TRBD1 (5 bases). The CDR3 is 13 residues long. V was shortened by 6 bases and J by 5 bases, with 13 bases between the two germline ends. The CDR3 region has the DNA TGTGCCAGCAGGGGTATGGGGCGGGAGACCCAGTACTTC. This codes for CASRGMGRETQYF.

This clonotype was counted at least ten times. As DNA, the CDR3 is TGTGCCAGCAGCCAAGGTCTTTTTATATTCGGAGCTAACTATGGCTACACCTTC. This codes for CASSQGLFIFGANYGYTF. The chain has TRBV4-2 and TRBJ1-2; D remains ambiguous. The CDR3 consists of 18 residues. V lost 1 base to trimming and J lost 0 bases, with 18 bases between them. Germline CDR1 and CDR2: LGHNA and YNFKEQ.

As to this clonotype: It differs at one base from a far larger clone, so likely a read error. The conserved final phenylalanine or tryptophan is absent from the CDR3, which likely points to a read error. V and J are TRBV7-9 and TRBJ2-1, with TRBD2 identical over 14 bases. This CDR3 has 15 amino acids. V lost 3 bases to trimming and J lost 10 bases; unmatched junction nucleotides: 5. Germline V CDR1 and CDR2: SEHNR, FQNEAQ (reference sequence). For the CDR3, the DNA is TGTGCCAGCAGCTTCGGACTAGCGGGGGGTAACGAGCAGTTCCTC. Protein: CASSFGLAGGNEQFL.

This clonotype was seen many times. V usage is TRBV20-1 and J usage is TRBJ2-3, with D hard to call. Deletions cut 5 bases from V and 3 bases from J, with 9 bases between. This CDR3 has 12 amino acids. The germline V gene encodes CDR1 DFQATT and CDR2 SNEGSKA (reference sequence). The CDR3 DNA follows: TGCAGTGCTCCGGAAGATACAGATACGCAGTATTTT. This encodes CSAPEDTDTQYF.

This clonotype was seen only a few times. This chain uses TRBV5-1 with TRBJ2-7; 7 bases match TRBD1. This CDR3 is built from 15 residues. The germline V gene has CDR1 SGHRS and CDR2 YFSETQ. The V gene end was trimmed by 0 bases and the J gene end by 3 bases; junction bases not matched to a gene: 6. The CDR3 loop is CASSLADRIYYEQYF. DNA of the CDR3: TGCGCCAGCAGCTTGGCGGACAGGATTTACTACGAGCAGTACTTC.

This clonotype has ten or more counts. This CDR3 reads CASSPPQGSSGANVLTF. CDR3 nucleotides: TGTGCCAGCTCACCACCTCAGGGTAGCTCTGGGGCCAACGTCCTGACTTTC. This sequence joins TRBV18 and TRBJ2-6; TRBD1 is a possible D gene (5 bases). V was cut by 0 bases and J by 0 bases, with 9 bases left in between. The CDR3 covers 17 residues. From germline, CDR1 is KGHSH and CDR2 LQKENI.

This clonotype was found a few times. The chain couples TRBV7-2 to TRBJ2-7; D may be TRBD1 (5 bases). Germline V CDR1 and CDR2: SGHTA, FQGNSA. V was trimmed by 11 bases and J by 2 bases, leaving 22 bases between them. This CDR3 has 15 amino acids. As DNA, the CDR3 is TGTGCCGACAGCTTAGAAGGTCTAGGGACCTACGAGCAGTACTTC. Translation gives CADSLEGLGTYEQYF.

This clonotype was recorded many times. The CDR3 region has the DNA TGCGCCAGCAGCTTCATAATTGGTGGGACTAGCGGGGGTGAGCAGTTCTTC. It codes for CASSFIIGGTSGGEQFF. The V call is TRBV5-1, the J call TRBJ2-1; TRBD2 matches 14 bases. J lost 9 bases, V lost 2 bases, and 10 bases had no gene match. Per the germline V gene, CDR1 is SGHRS and CDR2 is YFSETQ. CDR3 length equals 17 residues.

This clonotype was seen ten or more times. This chain uses TRBV7-2 with TRBJ1-6; possibly TRBD1 for D (5 bases). The CDR3 is made up of 16 amino acids. V gave up 2 bases and J gave up 9 bases, with 17 bases separating them. The germline V gene has CDR1 SGHTA and CDR2 FQGNSA. The DNA for the CDR3 is TGTGCCAGCAGCTTAAACGGACCGGGGGTTGGTTCACCCCTCCACTTT. It is translated as CASSLNGPGVGSPLHF.

This clonotype was observed many times. This chain connects TRBV20-1 to TRBJ2-1; 10 positions match TRBD2. Losses at the gene ends were 0 bases for V and 2 bases for J; bases not matched to a gene: 4. The CDR3 has 16 residues. CDR1 and CDR2 from the germline V gene are DFQATT and SNEGSKA (reference sequence). The CDR3 nucleotides are TGCAGTGCTAGAGACCTAGCGGGAGTAGCCTACAATGAGCAGTTCTTC. Its translation: CSARDLAGVAYNEQFF.

This clonotype was detected many times. This sequence joins TRBV3-2 and TRBJ1-6. TRBV3-2 has pseudogene status. The CDR3 is 16 amino acids. The DNA for the CDR3 is TGTGCCAGCAGCCAAGATCTGAGTGGGAGAGGTTCACCCCTCCACTTT. Translated, it gives CASSQDLSGRGSPLHF.

By proportion, this clonotype is medium-sized. The rearrangement links TRBV7-9 to TRBJ2-5; no definite D call. V was pared by 2 bases and J by 2 bases, with 0 bases between. This CDR3 has 11 residues. CDR1 is SEHNR, CDR2 FQNEAQ, per germline (reference sequence). CDR3 region: CASSLQETQYF. DNA for the CDR3: TGTGCCAGCAGCTTACAAGAGACCCAGTACTTC.

In this sample, this clonotype turned up a few times. The junction shows a germline mismatch at one end, possibly a read error. J is TRBJ2-3 and V is TRBV6-6, with 8 bases that match TRBD1. The CDR3 spans 14 residues. Germline CDR1 MNHNY, CDR2 SVGAGI (reference sequence). The CDR3 loop is CASRHRGSTDAQYF. In nucleotides, the CDR3 is TGTGCCAGCAGACACAGGGGGAGCACAGATGCGCAGTATTTT.

There are many counts of this clonotype. The chain links TRBV5-1 to TRBJ2-5, with a tentative D call TRBD2 (5 bases). Germline-derived CDR1 and CDR2 are SGHRS and YFSETQ. Trimming left V 4 bases short and J 3 bases short, with 13 bases between. The CDR3 runs 14 residues. Here the CDR3 reads CASSNPGKEETQYF. CDR3 coding DNA: TGCGCCAGCAGCAACCCGGGGAAAGAAGAGACCCAGTACTTC.

This clonotype has at least ten counts. This sequence joins TRBV24-1 and TRBJ1-5; 7 bases fit TRBD1. The CDR3 contains 17 residues. Germline CDR1 is KGHDR and CDR2 is SFDVKD. The V segment lost 10 bases and the J segment 7 bases; nucleotides outside the gene matches: 21. CDR3: CATADTGKGGAGQPQHF. The DNA of the CDR3 is TGTGCCACAGCAGATACCGGAAAAGGGGGCGCTGGGCAGCCCCAGCATTTT.

This clonotype was detected many times. The chain has TRBV4-2 and TRBJ2-1; D possibly corresponds to TRBD1 (5 bases). Trimming stripped 5 bases from V and 7 bases from J, with 6 bases between. In germline, CDR1 is LGHNA, CDR2 YNFKEQ. This CDR3 is built from 11 residues. The CDR3 spells CASSRGNEQFF. The CDR3 DNA follows: TGTGCCAGCAGCAGGGGTAATGAGCAGTTCTTC.

Many counts were recorded for this clonotype. The J gene is TRBJ2-5, the V gene TRBV4-1; maybe TRBD2 (5 bases). The CDR3 is 15 residues long. The germline gives CDR1 MGHRA, CDR2 YSYEKL. The V and J ends lost 1 base and 4 bases respectively, with 13 bases between them. As DNA, the CDR3 is TGCGCCAGCAGCCAAGCTAGCTGCGGGTTAGAGACCCAGTACTTC. It encodes CASSQASCGLETQYF.

Concerning this clonotype itself: This may stem from a read error, because a much larger clone lies one nucleotide away. The J gene is TRBJ2-2, the V gene TRBV29-1, with D unresolved. Per the germline V gene, CDR1 is SQVTM and CDR2 is ANQGSEA. The length of the CDR3 is 13 residues. The ends were cut back, 7 bases at V and 1 base at J, with 10 bases in the middle. The CDR3 DNA reads TGCAGCGGTGGGATGGGGAACACCGGGGAGCTGTTTTTT. It specifies CSGGMGNTGELFF.

This clonotype was detected ten times or more. The chain carries TRBV2 and TRBJ2-1, with D hard to call. This CDR3 is built from 13 residues. The germline CDR1 and CDR2 sequences are SNHLY and FYNNEI. V was cut by 2 bases and J by 5 bases, with 7 bases left in between. CDR3 residues: CASSEPTNNEQFF. The CDR3 region has the DNA TGTGCCAGCAGTGAACCTACTAACAATGAGCAGTTCTTC.

This clonotype was counted between two and nine times. This chain uses TRBV29-1 with TRBJ2-3; no firm D call. CDR1 and CDR2 (germline): SQVTM, ANQGSEA. V was shortened by 4 bases and J by 5 bases, with 7 bases between the two germline ends. The CDR3 covers 11 residues. The CDR3 DNA reads as TGCAGCGTTGCATCTGGAGATACGCAGTATTTT. Translation gives CSVASGDTQYF.

In this sample, this clonotype turned up many times. A read error may be the cause here, since a much bigger clone is one base away. The V gene is TRBV6-1, the J gene TRBJ1-1; D possibly corresponds to TRBD1 (6 bases). The CDR3 has 14 amino acids. CDR1 is MNHNS, CDR2 SASEGT, per germline. The CDR3 loop reads CAGSEGRGWTEAFF. The CDR3 coding sequence is TGTGCCGGCAGTGAAGGCAGGGGCTGGACTGAAGCTTTCTTT.

The J gene is TRBJ1-5, the V gene TRBV9; D unresolved. V was trimmed by 3 bases and J by 4 bases, leaving 14 bases between them. There are 15 residues in the CDR3. Germline CDR1 and CDR2: SGDLS and YYNGEE. The DNA of the CDR3 is TGTGCCAGCAGCGCCGAACTTCGGGATAATCAGCCCCAGCATTTT. This translates into CASSAELRDNQPQHF.

There are many counts of this clonotype. The genes are TRBV20-1 and TRBJ1-1, with D perhaps TRBD1 (5 bases). This CDR3 has 13 amino acids. Trimming shortened V by 6 bases and J by 6 bases, and 17 bases separated the two germline ends. The germline V gene encodes CDR1 DFQATT and CDR2 SNEGSKA (reference sequence). The CDR3 is CSAPTVRDAEAFF. CDR3 sequence (DNA): TGCAGTGCACCGACAGTTAGGGACGCTGAAGCTTTCTTT.

This clonotype was detected many times. The gene calls are TRBV30 and TRBJ2-1, with D hard to call. V was shortened by 0 bases and J by 3 bases, with 6 bases between the two germline ends. CDR3 length: 13 amino acids. CDR1 and CDR2 (germline): GTSNPN, SVGIG (reference sequence). The CDR3 nucleotides read TGTGCCTGGAGTGTGGGCTACTACAATGAGCAGTTCTTC. As protein: CAWSVGYYNEQFF.

Here the CDR3 DNA reads TGTGCCACCAGTGAGGCGGGATCCTACAATGAGCAGTTCTTC. Amino acid sequence: CATSEAGSYNEQFF. The chain joins TRBV24-1 to TRBJ2-1, with D tentatively TRBD2 (6 bases). Trimming took off 4 bases at V and 1 base at J, with 7 bases between the two ends. Germline V gene lookup returns CDR1 KGHDR and CDR2 SFDVKD. There are 14 residues in the CDR3.

The rearrangement joins TRBV29-1 to TRBJ2-3; 7 bases map to TRBD1. J gave up 0 bases and V 3 bases, and 6 bases lay outside the gene matches. Germline lookup yields CDR1 SQVTM and CDR2 ANQGSEA. The CDR3 loop spans 15 amino acids. For the CDR3, the DNA is TGCAGCGTTGACAAGGGGGCGCAGAGCACAGATACGCAGTATTTT. Residues: CSVDKGAQSTDTQYF.